This entry describes one TCR beta chain. Its antigen is currently unknown. Any history of autoimmune disease or systemic immunosuppression disqualified patients. These data belong to a study of OX40 agonist ivuxolimab in advanced cancers. Looking at the study overall: Dosing consisted of intravenous ivuxolimab at 0.01 to 10 mg/kg every 2 weeks.

This CDR3 region has 15 residues. In germline, CDR1 is SGHNT, CDR2 YENEEA. Deletions cut 0 bases from V and 1 base from J, with 6 bases between. Study results and caveats: People who partly responded at 0.1-3.0 mg/kg had some of the least clonal expansion seen. Antigen targets of the expanded peripheral T cells went undetermined.

Data came from immunoSEQ multiplex PCR; TCRdb stores just in-frame clones and leaves some out. The table lists about 64,000 clones, around four fifths of them singletons. This specimen was CD4+ or CD8+ T cells sorted from blood, taken in a trial of the OX40 agonist ivuxolimab. This rearrangement joins TRBV11-3 to TRBJ2-2; a possible D gene is TRBD2 (6 bases). This sequence was found in an adult with an advanced solid tumor such as melanoma, head and neck, liver or kidney cancer. CDR3 sequence reads: CASSLEGGNTGELFF. The DNA of the CDR3 is TGTGCCAGCAGCTTAGAGGGGGGGAACACCGGGGAGCTGTTTTTT.